Described below is a single T cell receptor beta chain sequence and its context. One entry per CDR3 protein, called by TCRdb with MiXCR from the RACE reads. The table lists 90,000 to 110,000 distinct CDR3 sequences, 34% of them singletons. This specimen belongs to a study of human T cells and chemical hapten exposure. Time point: patch test 3, about 24 weeks after DPC sensitization. The treatment here: therapeutic diphenylcyclopropenone sensitization with weekly scalp DPC. V lost 3 bases and J 7 bases, leaving 12 bases between the germline ends. The CDR3 extends over 13 amino acids. From germline, CDR1 is MGHDK and CDR2 SYGVNS.

The sequences come from whole blood, collected in connection with sensitization to the hapten diphenylcyclopropenone (DPC). The clonotype comes from a man aged 35 to 55 with alopecia areata. Some clones in this sample may be carry-over from other donors' samples. This chain links TRBV25-1 with TRBJ1-1; D uncertain. This CDR3 reads CASSETHIREAFF. CDR3 sequence (DNA): TGTGCCAGCAGTGAGACCCACATCCGTGAAGCTTTCTTT.